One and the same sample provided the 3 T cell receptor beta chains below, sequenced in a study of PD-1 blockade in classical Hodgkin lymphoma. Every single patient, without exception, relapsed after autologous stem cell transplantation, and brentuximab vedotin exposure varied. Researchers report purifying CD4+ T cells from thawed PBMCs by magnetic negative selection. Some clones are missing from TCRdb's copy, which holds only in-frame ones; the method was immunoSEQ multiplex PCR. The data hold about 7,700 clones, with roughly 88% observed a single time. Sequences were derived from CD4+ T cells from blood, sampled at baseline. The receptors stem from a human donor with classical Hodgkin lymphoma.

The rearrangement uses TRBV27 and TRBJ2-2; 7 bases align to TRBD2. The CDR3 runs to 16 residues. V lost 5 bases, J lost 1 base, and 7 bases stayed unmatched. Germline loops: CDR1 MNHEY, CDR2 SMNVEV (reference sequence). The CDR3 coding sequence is TGTGCCAGCAGTACCTGGGACTACCTGAACACCGGGGAGCTGTTTTTT. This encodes CASSTWDYLNTGELFF.

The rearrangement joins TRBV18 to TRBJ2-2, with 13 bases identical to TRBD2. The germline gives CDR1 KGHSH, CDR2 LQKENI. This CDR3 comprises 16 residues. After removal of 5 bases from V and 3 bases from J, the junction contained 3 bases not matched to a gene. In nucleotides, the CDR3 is TGTGCCAGCTCAAGCGGACTAGCGGGGGACACCGGGGAGCTGTTTTTT. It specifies CASSSGLAGDTGELFF.

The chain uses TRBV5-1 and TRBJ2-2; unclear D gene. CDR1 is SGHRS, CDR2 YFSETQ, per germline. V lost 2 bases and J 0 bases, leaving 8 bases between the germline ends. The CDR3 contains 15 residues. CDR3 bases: TGCGCCAGCAGCTTAACCAGCCCGAACACCGGGGAGCTGTTTTTT. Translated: CASSLTSPNTGELFF.